This passage covers 27 T cell receptor beta chains from one sample sequenced in a study of CD8 T cells in Susac syndrome. RNA amounts of roughly 0.5 to 1 ug underwent reverse transcription with random hexamers. TCRdb recomputed calls from the immunoSEQ multiplex PCR reads with MiXCR, one row per CDR3 protein. This sample yields about 94,000 distinct CDR3 sequences, of which just under 95% are seen a single time; about 0.29% belongs to the top ten. The specimen sequenced was CD4+ T cells from PBMCs. Every receptor here comes from a human donor with Susac syndrome.

The chain links TRBV5-4 to TRBJ2-5, with a tentative D call TRBD2 (6 bases). The CDR3 has 14 amino acids. The germline gives CDR1 SGHNT, CDR2 YYREEE (reference sequence). Deletions cut 3 bases from V and 1 base from J, with 10 bases between. In DNA, the CDR3 is TGTGCCAGCAGCTCCGGACTAACCCAAGAGACCCAGTACTTC. This encodes CASSSGLTQETQYF.

The rearrangement uses TRBV20-1 and TRBJ2-5, with a possible D match to TRBD2 (6 bases). V shed 6 bases and J shed 5 bases, with 19 bases lying between them. Per germline, CDR1 DFQATT and CDR2 SNEGSKA (reference sequence). The CDR3 totals 14 residues. The CDR3 region is CSAHPAGRRETQYF. CDR3 DNA: TGCAGTGCGCACCCAGCGGGTCGGAGGGAGACCCAGTACTTC.

This chain links TRBV5-1 with TRBJ2-5, with a weak D call TRBD1 (6 bases). This CDR3 has 14 amino acids. The ends were cut back, 3 bases at V and 4 bases at J, with 13 bases in the middle. Looked up from germline, CDR1 is SGHRS and CDR2 is YFSETQ. CDR3 DNA: TGCGCCAGCAGCTCACAGGGTCTAGGAGAGACCCAGTACTTC. Its protein product is CASSSQGLGETQYF.

V is TRBV3-1 and J is TRBJ2-7; perhaps TRBD1 as D (6 bases). The CDR3 runs 13 residues. Trimming removed 2 bases at V and 9 bases at J, with 14 bases between. In germline, CDR1 is LGHDT, CDR2 YNNKEL (reference sequence). Written as DNA, the CDR3 is TGTGCCAGCAGCCAACCGGGGATCAGGGGGCAGTACTTC. Translating gives CASSQPGIRGQYF.

The chain is built from TRBV20-1 and TRBJ2-3; the match to TRBD2 covers 9 bases. J lost 4 bases, V lost 4 bases, and 6 bases had no gene match. The CDR3 spans 14 residues. CDR1 DFQATT and CDR2 SNEGSKA come from the germline V gene (reference sequence). The CDR3 DNA follows: TGCAGTGCTACTCCGGGACTAGCATCAGATACGCAGTATTTT. Translated, it gives CSATPGLASDTQYF.

This clonotype was observed a few times. The chain combines TRBV24-1 with TRBJ2-5; TRBD1 might be the D (6 bases). Trimming took 1 base from V and 4 from J, leaving 9 bases between them. CDR3 length: 14 residues. Germline CDR1 KGHDR, CDR2 SFDVKD. CDR3 coding DNA: TGTGCCACCAGTGATTTAAGCAGGGGAGAGACCCAGTACTTC. Its translation: CATSDLSRGETQYF.

This sequence joins TRBV20-1 and TRBJ2-2, with D possibly TRBD2 on 5 matching bases. The CDR3 has 13 amino acids. The germline V gene encodes CDR1 DFQATT and CDR2 SNEGSKA (reference sequence). The DNA for the CDR3 is TGCAGCTTGGGAGTAGTGAACACCGGGGAGCTGTTTTTT. It codes for CSLGVVNTGELFF.

The chain links TRBV7-9 to TRBJ2-7; a weak D match, TRBD1 (5 bases). V lost 1 base to trimming and J lost 0 bases, with 10 bases between them. This CDR3 has 15 residues. Germline V gene sequence: CDR1 SEHNR, CDR2 FQNEAQ (reference sequence). The CDR3 DNA follows: TGTGCCAGCAGCTTAGAGCAGGGATCCTCCTACGAGCAGTACTTC. Its protein product is CASSLEQGSSYEQYF.

J is TRBJ2-1 and V is TRBV7-9, with D perhaps given as TRBD1 or TRBD2 (6 bases each). V gave up 5 bases and J gave up 6 bases, with 11 bases separating them. The CDR3 spans 13 residues. In germline, CDR1 is SEHNR, CDR2 FQNEAQ (reference sequence). The DNA of the CDR3 is TGTGCCAGCAGCCGTCCGGGGGCCAATGAGCAGTTCTTC. It is translated as CASSRPGANEQFF.

This chain joins TRBV25-1 and TRBJ2-7; 11 bases are shared with TRBD1. The CDR3 sequence is 15 residues long. CDR1 is MGHDK and CDR2 is SYGVNS in the germline V gene. V gave up 8 bases and J gave up 0 bases; unmatched junction bases: 6. CDR3 DNA: TGTGCCAGCGGACAGGGGGCTCTTAGCTCCTACGAGCAGTACTTC. Protein sequence: CASGQGALSSYEQYF.

A single count supports this clonotype. The chain recombines TRBV12-3 or TRBV12-4 with TRBJ2-3, with TRBD2 matching 10 bases. This CDR3 is 14 amino acids long. With V trimmed by 5 bases and J by 4 bases, 3 bases remained unmatched. In nucleotides, the CDR3 is TGTGCCAGCAGTAAGCGGGGGGGCGCAGATACGCAGTATTTT. This gives the protein CASSKRGGADTQYF.

The chain has TRBV30 and TRBJ2-1; no firm D call. The germline CDR1 and CDR2 sequences are GTSNPN and SVGIG (reference sequence). Trimming stripped 4 bases from V and 8 bases from J, with 0 bases between. This CDR3 has 8 residues. The CDR3 nucleotides are TGTGCCTGGAATGAGCAGTTCTTC. Protein product: CAWNEQFF. Filled out from reference TRBV30 and TRBJ2-1, the complete variable domain reads SQTIHQWPATLVQPVGSPLSLECTVEGTSNPNLYWYRQAAGRGLQLLFYSVGIGQISSEVPQNLSASRPQDRQFILSSKKLLLSDSGFYLCAWNEQFFGPGTRLTVL.

The chain is built from TRBV12-3 or TRBV12-4 and TRBJ1-1; a weak D match, TRBD1 (5 bases). The CDR3 is 12 amino acids. Trimming stripped 5 bases from V and 8 bases from J, with 12 bases between. The CDR3, as DNA: TGTGCCAGCAGTCAGGGACCCAAGGAAGCTTTCTTT. Translation gives CASSQGPKEAFF.

The J gene is TRBJ1-6, the V gene TRBV7-8; 7 bases match TRBD1. This CDR3 is 15 amino acids long. The V gene end was trimmed by 0 bases and the J gene end by 6 bases; junction bases not matched to a gene: 2. CDR1 SGHVS and CDR2 FQNEAQ come from the germline V gene. The CDR3 coding sequence is TGTGCCAGCAGCTTAGCGACAGGGTTTAATTCACCCCTCCACTTT. This codes for CASSLATGFNSPLHF.

The J gene is TRBJ1-6, the V gene TRBV30, with D maybe TRBD1 (5 bases). Trimming took 1 base from V and 0 from J, leaving 10 bases between them. Germline values: CDR1 GTSNPN, CDR2 SVGIG (reference sequence). The CDR3 spans 16 residues. The CDR3 here is CAWSEGRSSYNSPLHF. As DNA, the CDR3 is TGTGCCTGGAGTGAGGGACGGAGCTCCTATAATTCACCCCTCCACTTT.

The rearrangement links TRBV12-3 or TRBV12-4 to TRBJ1-4; D is undetermined. Trimming removed 7 bases from V and 8 bases from J, with 11 bases in between. The CDR3 length is 12 residues. The CDR3 region is CASNSVGEKLFF. As DNA, the CDR3 is TGTGCCAGCAATTCGGTAGGGGAAAAACTGTTTTTT.

This chain joins TRBV20-1 and TRBJ2-7, with a tentative D call TRBD1 (5 bases). Germline V gives CDR1 DFQATT, CDR2 SNEGSKA (reference sequence). V shed 5 bases and J shed 6 bases, with 17 bases lying between them. The CDR3 sequence is 13 residues long. Here the CDR3 reads CSAELTGQGEQYF. The CDR3 DNA sequence: TGCAGTGCTGAGCTAACGGGTCAGGGCGAGCAGTACTTC.

J is TRBJ2-7 and V is TRBV28, with D perhaps matching TRBD2 (6 bases). Germline V lookup: CDR1 MDHEN, CDR2 SYDVKM. Trimming removed 8 bases at V and 6 bases at J, with 20 bases between. The length of the CDR3 is 14 residues. The CDR3: CASGAGLTTGEQYF. CDR3 coding DNA: TGTGCCAGCGGAGCCGGACTAACCACTGGCGAGCAGTACTTC.

The chain joins TRBV20-1 to TRBJ1-1; D is possibly TRBD1 (5 bases). Per the germline V gene, CDR1 is DFQATT and CDR2 is SNEGSKA (reference sequence). The length of the CDR3 is 13 residues. V lost 6 bases and J 10 bases, leaving 21 bases between the germline ends. Written as DNA, the CDR3 is TGCAGTGCCATACTAGCGGGGGGGAGTGGAGCTTTCTTT. Its protein product is CSAILAGGSGAFF.

The chain combines TRBV12-3 or TRBV12-4 with TRBJ1-1; a possible D gene is TRBD1 (5 bases). This CDR3 comprises 16 residues. The V and J ends lost 2 bases and 7 bases respectively, with 20 bases between them. The CDR3 is CASSLYSRGDKNEAFF. CDR3 nucleotide sequence: TGTGCCAGCAGTTTATATTCGCGGGGGGATAAGAATGAAGCTTTCTTT.

This rearrangement joins TRBV7-2 to TRBJ2-5, with TRBD2 matching over 9 bases. V lost 1 base, J lost 2 bases, and 8 bases stayed unmatched. CDR1 is SGHTA and CDR2 is FQGNSA in the germline V gene. This CDR3 has 17 amino acids. CDR3 coding DNA: TGTGCCAGCAGCTTAGTACAGCGGGGGGCCGGACAAGAGACCCAGTACTTC. As protein: CASSLVQRGAGQETQYF.

The rearrangement joins TRBV20-1 to TRBJ2-7, with TRBD2 matching over 8 bases. The J segment lost 0 bases and the V segment lost 8 bases, leaving 6 bases of the junction unmatched. CDR1 and CDR2 from the germline V gene are DFQATT and SNEGSKA (reference sequence). CDR3 length: 13 residues. DNA for the CDR3: TGCAGTCTACTAGCGGAAAACTCCTACGAGCAGTACTTC. Its protein is CSLLAENSYEQYF.

This chain's CDR3 is CASGSPGDTYEQYF. The CDR3, as DNA: TGCGCCAGCGGTTCCCCGGGGGATACCTACGAGCAGTACTTC. The chain joins TRBV5-1 to TRBJ2-7, with D possibly TRBD2 on 6 matching bases. The V gene lost 7 bases and the J gene lost 2 bases, with 16 bases spanning the gap. The CDR3 contains 14 residues. Germline values: CDR1 SGHRS, CDR2 YFSETQ.

V and J are TRBV5-8 and TRBJ2-5; TRBD1 aligns across 8 bases. Germline-derived CDR1 and CDR2 are SGHTS and YDEGEE. The trim removed 3 bases at V and 5 bases at J, leaving 3 bases unmatched. The CDR3 runs to 13 residues. The CDR3 nucleotides are TGTGCCAGCAGCTGGACAGGGACTGAGACCCAGTACTTC. This codes for CASSWTGTETQYF.

Here the CDR3 reads CAWSGYGNTEAFF. The CDR3 nucleotides read TGTGCCTGGTCGGGATACGGAAACACTGAAGCTTTCTTT. This chain uses TRBV30 with TRBJ1-1; D unclear. Germline values: CDR1 GTSNPN, CDR2 SVGIG (reference sequence). CDR3 length equals 13 residues. The ends were cut back, 5 bases at V and 2 bases at J, with 12 bases in the middle.

This clonotype was picked up one time. The chain links TRBV11-2 to TRBJ2-1; D is perhaps TRBD1 or TRBD2 (5 bases each). CDR1 and CDR2 from the germline V gene are SGHAT and FQNNGV. This CDR3 region has 14 residues. V lost 6 bases to trimming and J lost 8 bases, with 17 bases between them. The CDR3 loop is CASSPRGSGDEQFF. The CDR3 coding sequence is TGTGCCAGCAGTCCCCGGGGCTCCGGCGATGAGCAGTTCTTC.

In its sample, this clonotype was seen a few times. CDR3 in DNA: TGTGCCAGCAGTACAGGGGCTAACTATGGCTACACCTTC. This translates into CASSTGANYGYTF. This rearrangement joins TRBV6-1 to TRBJ1-2, with 7 bases lining up with TRBD1. Germline CDR1 is MNHNS and CDR2 is SASEGT. After removal of 5 bases from V and 0 bases from J, the junction contained 0 bases not matched to a gene. This CDR3 is 13 amino acids long.